This T cell receptor beta chain was found in a study of PD-L1 blockade in urothelial cancer. This table comes from immunoSEQ multiplex PCR, and its TCRdb copy is limited to in-frame clones, with some not included. The table lists about 36,000 clones, roughly 84% of them singletons. As to time point: peripheral blood 6 weeks after treatment start. This CDR3 contains 15 residues. With 1 base removed from V and 8 bases from J, the gap between germline ends came to 16 bases. The V gene's germline CDR1 is SEHNR and CDR2 FQNEAQ (reference sequence). This TCR came from a man in his forties with urothelial cancer. This chain joins TRBV7-9 and TRBJ2-3; D is possibly TRBD2 (6 bases). Sequencing was performed on PBMCs, taken around atezolizumab (anti-PD-L1) treatment. CDR3 DNA: TGTGCCAGCAGCTTAGGTGGGGGGAGTTCCCGTACGCAGTATTTT. Residues: CASSLGGGSSRTQYF.